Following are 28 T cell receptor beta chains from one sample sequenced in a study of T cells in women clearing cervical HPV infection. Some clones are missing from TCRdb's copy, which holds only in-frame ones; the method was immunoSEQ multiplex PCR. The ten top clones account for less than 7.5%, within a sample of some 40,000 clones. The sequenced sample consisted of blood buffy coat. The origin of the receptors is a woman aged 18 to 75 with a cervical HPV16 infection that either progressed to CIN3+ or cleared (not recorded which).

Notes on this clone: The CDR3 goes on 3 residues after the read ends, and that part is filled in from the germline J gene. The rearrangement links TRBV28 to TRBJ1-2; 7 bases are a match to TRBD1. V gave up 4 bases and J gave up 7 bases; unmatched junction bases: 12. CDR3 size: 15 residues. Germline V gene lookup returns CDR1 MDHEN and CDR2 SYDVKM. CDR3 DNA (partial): TGTGCCAGCAGTTCACAGAGGGGGCTGGGGGCTGGC. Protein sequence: CASSSQRGLGAG. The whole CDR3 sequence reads CASSSQRGLGAGYTF.

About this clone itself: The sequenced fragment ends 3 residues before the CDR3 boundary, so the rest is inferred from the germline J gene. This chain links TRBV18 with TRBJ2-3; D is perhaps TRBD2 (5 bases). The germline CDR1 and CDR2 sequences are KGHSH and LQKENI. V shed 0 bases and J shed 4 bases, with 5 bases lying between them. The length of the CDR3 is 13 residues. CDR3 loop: CASSPPLADTQYF. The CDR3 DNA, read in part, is TGTGCCAGCTCACCACCACTAGCAGATACG.

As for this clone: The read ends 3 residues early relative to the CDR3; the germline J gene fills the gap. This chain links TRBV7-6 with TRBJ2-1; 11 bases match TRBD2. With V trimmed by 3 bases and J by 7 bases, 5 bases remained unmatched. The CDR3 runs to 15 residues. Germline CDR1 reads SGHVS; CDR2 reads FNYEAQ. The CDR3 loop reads CASSFSGGAENEQFF. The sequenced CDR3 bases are TGTGCCAGCAGCTTTAGCGGGGGGGCCGAGAATGAG. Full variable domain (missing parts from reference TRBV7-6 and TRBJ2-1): GAGVSQSPRYKVTKRGQDVALRCDPISGHVSLYWYRQALGQGPEFLTYFNYEAQQDKSGLPNDRFSAERPEGSISTLTIQRTEQRDSAMYRCASSFSGGAENEQFFGPGTRLTVL.

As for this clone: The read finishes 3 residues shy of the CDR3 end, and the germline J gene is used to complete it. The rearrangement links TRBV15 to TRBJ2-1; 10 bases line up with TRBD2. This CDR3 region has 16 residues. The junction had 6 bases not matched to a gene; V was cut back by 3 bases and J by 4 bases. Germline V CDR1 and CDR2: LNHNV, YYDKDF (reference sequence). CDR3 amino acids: CATSRALAGKYNEQFF. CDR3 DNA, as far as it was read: TGTGCCACCAGCAGGGCACTAGCGGGGAAATACAATGAG.

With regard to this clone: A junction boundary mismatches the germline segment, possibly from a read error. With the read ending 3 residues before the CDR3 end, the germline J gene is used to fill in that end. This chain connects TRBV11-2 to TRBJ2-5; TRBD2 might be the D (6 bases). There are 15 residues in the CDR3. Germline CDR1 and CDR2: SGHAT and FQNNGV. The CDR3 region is CAGSLDSGPQETQYF. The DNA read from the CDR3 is TGTGCCGGCAGCTTAGATAGCGGACCACAAGAGACC.

The CDR3 here is CAIPHPSEQKWTGELFF. Incomplete CDR3 DNA: TGTGCCATCCCTCACCCTAGCGAACAGAAGTGGACCGGGGAG. The J gene is TRBJ2-2, the V gene TRBV2; a possible D gene is TRBD2 (6 bases). The CDR3 end lies 3 residues beyond the end of the read and is filled in from the germline J gene. CDR3 length equals 17 residues. Between the trimmed V and J ends, which lost 10 bases and 5 bases, there was a span of 26 bases. Germline V gives CDR1 SNHLY, CDR2 FYNNEI.

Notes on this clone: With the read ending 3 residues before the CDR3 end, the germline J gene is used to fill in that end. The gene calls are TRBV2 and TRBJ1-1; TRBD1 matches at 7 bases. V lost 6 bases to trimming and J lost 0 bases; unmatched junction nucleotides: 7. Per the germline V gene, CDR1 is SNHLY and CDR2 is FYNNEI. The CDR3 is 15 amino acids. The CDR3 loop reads CASSSSTGMNTEAFF. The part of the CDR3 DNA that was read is TGTGCCAGCAGCTCATCGACAGGGATGAACACTGAA. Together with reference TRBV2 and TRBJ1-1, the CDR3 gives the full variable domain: EPEVTQTPSHQVTQMGQEVILRCVPISNHLYFYWYRQILGQKVEFLVSFYNNEISEKSEIFDDQFSVERPDGSNFTLKIRSTKLEDSAMYFCASSSSTGMNTEAFFGQGTRLTVV.

The sequenced CDR3 bases are TGTGCCAGCAGCTTCGATCGGACGCGGGGGGATACG. This sequence encodes CASSFDRTRGDT. The full CDR3 reads CASSFDRTRGDTQYF. The rearrangement joins TRBV7-2 to TRBJ2-3; 7 nucleotides align to TRBD2. From the germline J gene comes the end of the CDR3, since the read stops 3 residues before it. Germline CDR1 is SGHTA and CDR2 is FQGNSA. The CDR3 length is 15 residues. Trimming removed 3 bases from V and 6 bases from J; junction bases left unmatched: 9.

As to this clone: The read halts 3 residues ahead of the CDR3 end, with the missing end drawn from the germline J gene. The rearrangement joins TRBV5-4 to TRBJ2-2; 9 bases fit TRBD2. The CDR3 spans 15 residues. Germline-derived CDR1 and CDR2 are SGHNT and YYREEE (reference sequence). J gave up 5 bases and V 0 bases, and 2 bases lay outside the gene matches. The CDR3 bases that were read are TGTGCCAGCAGCTTGGGGACTAGCGTAACCGGGGAG. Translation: CASSLGTSVTGE. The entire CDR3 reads CASSLGTSVTGELFF. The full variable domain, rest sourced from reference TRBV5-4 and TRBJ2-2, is ETGVTQSPTHLIKTRGQQVTLRCSSQSGHNTVSWYQQALGQGPQFIFQYYREEENGRGNFPPRFSGLQFPNYSSELNVNALELDDSALYLCASSLGTSVTGELFFGEGSRLTVL.

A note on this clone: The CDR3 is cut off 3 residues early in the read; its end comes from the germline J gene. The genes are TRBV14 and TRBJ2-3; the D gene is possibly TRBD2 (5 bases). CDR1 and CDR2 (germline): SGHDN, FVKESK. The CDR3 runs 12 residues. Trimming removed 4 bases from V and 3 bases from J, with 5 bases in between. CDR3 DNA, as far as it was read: TGTGCCAGCAGCCGGACTACAGATACG. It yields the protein CASSRTTDT. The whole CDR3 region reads CASSRTTDTQYF.

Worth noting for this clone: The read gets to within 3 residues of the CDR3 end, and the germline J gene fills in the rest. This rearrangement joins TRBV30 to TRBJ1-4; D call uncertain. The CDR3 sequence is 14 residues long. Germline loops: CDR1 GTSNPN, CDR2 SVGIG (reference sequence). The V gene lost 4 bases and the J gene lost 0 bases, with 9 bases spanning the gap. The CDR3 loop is CAWNPQATNEKLFF. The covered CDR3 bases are TGTGCCTGGAACCCCCAGGCAACTAATGAAAAA.

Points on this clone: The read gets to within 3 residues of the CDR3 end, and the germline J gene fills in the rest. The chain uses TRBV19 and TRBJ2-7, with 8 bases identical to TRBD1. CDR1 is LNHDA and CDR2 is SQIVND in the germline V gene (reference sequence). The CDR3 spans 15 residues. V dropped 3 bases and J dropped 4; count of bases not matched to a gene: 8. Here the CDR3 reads CASSISQGVSYEQYF. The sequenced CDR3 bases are TGTGCCAGTAGTATCTCACAGGGGGTGTCTTACGAG.

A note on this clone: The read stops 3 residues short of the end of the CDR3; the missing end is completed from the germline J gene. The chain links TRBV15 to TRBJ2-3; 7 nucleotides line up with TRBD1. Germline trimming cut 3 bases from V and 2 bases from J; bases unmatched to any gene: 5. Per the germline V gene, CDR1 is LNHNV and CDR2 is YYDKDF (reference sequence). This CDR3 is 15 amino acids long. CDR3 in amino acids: CATSRGQIDTDTQYF. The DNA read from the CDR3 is TGTGCCACCAGCAGGGGACAGATTGACACAGATACG.

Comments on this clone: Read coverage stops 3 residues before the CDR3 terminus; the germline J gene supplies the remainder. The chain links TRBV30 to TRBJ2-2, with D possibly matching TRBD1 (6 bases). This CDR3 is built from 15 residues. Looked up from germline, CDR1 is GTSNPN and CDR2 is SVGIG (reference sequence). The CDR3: CAWNRQDATNEKLFF. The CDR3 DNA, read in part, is TGTGCCTGGAACCGACAGGATGCAACTAATGAAAAG.

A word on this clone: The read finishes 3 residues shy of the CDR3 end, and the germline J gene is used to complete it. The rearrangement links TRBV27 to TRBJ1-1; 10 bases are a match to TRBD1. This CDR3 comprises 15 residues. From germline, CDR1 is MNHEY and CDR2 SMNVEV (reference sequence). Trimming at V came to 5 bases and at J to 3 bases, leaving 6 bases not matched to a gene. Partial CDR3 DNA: TGTGCCAGCAGTCTCCAGGGACAGGGGTACACTGAA. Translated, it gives CASSLQGQGYTE. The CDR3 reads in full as CASSLQGQGYTEAFF.

The CDR3 loop reads CASTLDGPREHQPQHF. The CDR3 DNA, read in part, is TGTGCCAGCACCTTGGACGGCCCCAGGGAGCATCAGCCC. V and J are TRBV6-2 or TRBV6-3 and TRBJ1-5; a possible D gene is TRBD1 (5 bases). The CDR3 end falls 3 residues outside the read, so it is completed with the germline J gene. Looked up from germline, CDR1 is MNHEY and CDR2 is SVGEGT. Trimming shortened V by 7 bases and J by 5 bases, and 21 bases separated the two germline ends. The CDR3 sequence is 16 residues long.

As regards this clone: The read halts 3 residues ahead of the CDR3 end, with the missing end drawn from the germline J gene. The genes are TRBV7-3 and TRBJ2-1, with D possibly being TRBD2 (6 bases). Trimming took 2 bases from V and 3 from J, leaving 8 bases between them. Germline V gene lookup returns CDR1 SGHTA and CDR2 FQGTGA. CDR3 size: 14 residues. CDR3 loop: CASSLGGLYNEQFF. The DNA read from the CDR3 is TGTGCCAGCAGCTTAGGGGGACTCTACAATGAG.

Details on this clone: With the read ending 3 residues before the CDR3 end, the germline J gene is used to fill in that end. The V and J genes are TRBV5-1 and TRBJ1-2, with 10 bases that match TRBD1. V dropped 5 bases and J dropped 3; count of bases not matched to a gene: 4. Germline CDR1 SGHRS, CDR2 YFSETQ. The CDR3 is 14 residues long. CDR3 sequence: CASSPDRGDYGYTF. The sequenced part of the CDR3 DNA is TGCGCCAGCAGTCCGGACAGGGGGGACTATGGC.

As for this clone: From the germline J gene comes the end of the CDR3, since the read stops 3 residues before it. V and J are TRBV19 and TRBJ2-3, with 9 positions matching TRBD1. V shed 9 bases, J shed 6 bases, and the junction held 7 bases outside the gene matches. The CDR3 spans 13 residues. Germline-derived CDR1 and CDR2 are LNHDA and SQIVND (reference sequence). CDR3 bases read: TGTGCCAGCGGACAGGGGATGGGGGATACG. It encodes CASGQGMGDT. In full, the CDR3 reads CASGQGMGDTQYF.

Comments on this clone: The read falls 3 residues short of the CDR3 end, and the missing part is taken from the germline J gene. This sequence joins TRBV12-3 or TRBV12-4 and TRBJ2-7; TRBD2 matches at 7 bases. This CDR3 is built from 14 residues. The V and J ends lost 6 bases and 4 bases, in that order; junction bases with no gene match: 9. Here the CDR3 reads CASRLGGFSYEQYF. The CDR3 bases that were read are TGTGCCAGCAGGCTGGGGGGGTTCAGTTACGAG.

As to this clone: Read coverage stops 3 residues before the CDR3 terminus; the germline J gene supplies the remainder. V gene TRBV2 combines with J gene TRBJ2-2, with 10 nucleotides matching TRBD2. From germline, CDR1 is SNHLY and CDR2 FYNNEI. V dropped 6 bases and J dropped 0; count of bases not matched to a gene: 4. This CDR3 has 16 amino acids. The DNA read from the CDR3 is TGTGCCAGCAGGGATACTAGCGGGGCGAACACCGGGGAG. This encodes CASRDTSGANTGE. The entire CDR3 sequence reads CASRDTSGANTGELFF.

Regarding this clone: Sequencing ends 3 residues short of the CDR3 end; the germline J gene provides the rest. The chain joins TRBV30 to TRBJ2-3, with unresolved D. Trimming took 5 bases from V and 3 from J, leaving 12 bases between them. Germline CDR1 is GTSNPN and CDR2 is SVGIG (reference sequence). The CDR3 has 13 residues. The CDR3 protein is CAWSAGRTDTQYF. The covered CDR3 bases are TGTGCCTGGTCGGCAGGCCGTACAGATACG.

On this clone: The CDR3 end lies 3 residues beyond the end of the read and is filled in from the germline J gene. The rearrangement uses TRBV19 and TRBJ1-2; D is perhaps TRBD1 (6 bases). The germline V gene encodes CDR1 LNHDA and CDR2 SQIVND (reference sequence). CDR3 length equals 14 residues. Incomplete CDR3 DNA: TGTGCCAGTAGTTCCAAGGGGGTATTCAGGGGC. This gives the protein CASSSKGVFRG. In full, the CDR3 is CASSSKGVFRGYTF.

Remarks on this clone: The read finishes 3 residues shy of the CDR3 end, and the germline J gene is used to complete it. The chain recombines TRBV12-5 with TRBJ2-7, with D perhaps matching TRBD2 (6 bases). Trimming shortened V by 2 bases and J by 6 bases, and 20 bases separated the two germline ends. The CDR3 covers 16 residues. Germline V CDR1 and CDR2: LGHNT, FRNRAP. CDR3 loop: CASGLPRDSNPLEQYF. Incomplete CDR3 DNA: TGTGCTAGTGGTTTGCCTCGGGACTCCAACCCCCTCGAG.

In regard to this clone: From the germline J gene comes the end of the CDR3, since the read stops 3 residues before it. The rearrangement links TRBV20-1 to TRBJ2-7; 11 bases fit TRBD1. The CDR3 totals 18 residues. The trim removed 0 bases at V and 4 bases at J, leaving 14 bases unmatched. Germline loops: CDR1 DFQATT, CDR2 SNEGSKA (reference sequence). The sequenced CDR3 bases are TGCAGTGCTAGAGATGAGATTTTTGTCGGGACAGGGGGGTACGAG. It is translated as CSARDEIFVGTGGYE. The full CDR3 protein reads CSARDEIFVGTGGYEQYF.

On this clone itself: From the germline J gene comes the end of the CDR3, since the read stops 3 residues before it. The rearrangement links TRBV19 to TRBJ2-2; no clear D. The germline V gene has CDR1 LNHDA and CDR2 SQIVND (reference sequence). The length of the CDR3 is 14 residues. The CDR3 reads CASSNPGVNEKLFF. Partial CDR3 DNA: TGTGCCAGTAGTAATCCAGGAGTTAATGAAAAG.

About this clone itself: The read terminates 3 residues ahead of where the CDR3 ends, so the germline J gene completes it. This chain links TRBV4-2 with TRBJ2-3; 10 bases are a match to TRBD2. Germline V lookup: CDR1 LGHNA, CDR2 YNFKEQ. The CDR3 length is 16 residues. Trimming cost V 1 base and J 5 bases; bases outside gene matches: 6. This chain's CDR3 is CASSQVLAGGGDTQYF. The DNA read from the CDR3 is TGTGCCAGCAGCCAAGTTTTAGCGGGAGGCGGAGATACG.

The CDR3 protein is CASSSTREETQYF. The sequenced part of the CDR3 DNA is TGTGCCAGCAGCTCGACTAGGGAGGAGACC. V usage is TRBV7-6 and J usage is TRBJ2-5, with a weak D call TRBD2 (6 bases). The read ends 3 residues before the CDR3 terminus; that terminus is restored from the germline J gene. The germline V gene encodes CDR1 SGHVS and CDR2 FNYEAQ. The V and J ends lost 4 bases and 5 bases respectively, with 11 bases between them. The CDR3 is made up of 13 amino acids.